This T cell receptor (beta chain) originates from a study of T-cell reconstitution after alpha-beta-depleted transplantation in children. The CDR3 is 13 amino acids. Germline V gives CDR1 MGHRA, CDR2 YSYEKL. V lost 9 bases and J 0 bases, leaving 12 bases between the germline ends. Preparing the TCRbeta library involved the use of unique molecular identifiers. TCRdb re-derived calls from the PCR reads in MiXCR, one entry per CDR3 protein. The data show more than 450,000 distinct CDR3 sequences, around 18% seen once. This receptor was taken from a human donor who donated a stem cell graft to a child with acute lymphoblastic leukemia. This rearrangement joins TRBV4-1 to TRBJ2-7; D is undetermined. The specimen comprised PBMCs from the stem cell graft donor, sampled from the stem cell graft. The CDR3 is CASAQEPSYEQYF. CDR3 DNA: TGCGCCAGTGCCCAGGAGCCCTCCTACGAGCAGTACTTC.